Given below is one T cell receptor beta chain in context. How the authors handled the data: Amplified reference gene primers provided the basis for estimating nucleated cell counts. Profiling relied on immunoSEQ multiplex PCR, and the TCRdb table lists in-frame clones only, not all of them. V, J and clone size are those of that table, while D and trimming were read from the DNA. The sample consists of about 130,000 clones, roughly 80% of them appearing once. Enrolled through a virtual design, the participants were between roughly 18 and 95 years of age and came from some 26 US areas. The data derive from a study of blood T cell repertoires in COVID-19. V lost 6 bases and J lost 7, with 19 bases in between. The CDR3 totals 15 residues. Germline values: CDR1 SEHNR, CDR2 FQNEAQ (reference sequence).

V is TRBV7-9 and J is TRBJ2-1; D is perhaps TRBD2 (7 bases). The clonotype originates from a man aged 45 to 65 who had recovered from COVID-19. Sequenced input: PBMCs or T cells enriched from blood (not recorded which). CDR3 coding DNA: TGTGCCAGCAGTTACCCCGGGGGGCCTGAGAATGAGCAGTTCTTC. The encoded protein is CASSYPGGPENEQFF.